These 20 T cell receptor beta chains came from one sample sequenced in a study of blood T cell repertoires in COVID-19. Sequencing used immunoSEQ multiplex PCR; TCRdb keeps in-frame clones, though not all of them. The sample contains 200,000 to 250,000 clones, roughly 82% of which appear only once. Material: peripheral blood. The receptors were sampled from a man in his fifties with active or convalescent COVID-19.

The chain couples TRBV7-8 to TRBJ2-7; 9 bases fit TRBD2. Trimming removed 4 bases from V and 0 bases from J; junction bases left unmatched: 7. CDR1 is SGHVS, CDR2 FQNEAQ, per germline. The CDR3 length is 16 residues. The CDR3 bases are TGTGCCAGCAGCTCTGGGGCGGGAGGGAGCTCCTACGAGCAGTACTTC. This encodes CASSSGAGGSSYEQYF.

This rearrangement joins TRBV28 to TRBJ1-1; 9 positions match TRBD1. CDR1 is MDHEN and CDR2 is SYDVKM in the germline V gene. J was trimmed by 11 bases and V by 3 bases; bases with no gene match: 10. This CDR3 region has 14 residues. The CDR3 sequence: CASSFRQGGKVAFF. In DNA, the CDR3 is TGTGCCAGCAGTTTCCGACAGGGGGGTAAGGTCGCTTTCTTT.

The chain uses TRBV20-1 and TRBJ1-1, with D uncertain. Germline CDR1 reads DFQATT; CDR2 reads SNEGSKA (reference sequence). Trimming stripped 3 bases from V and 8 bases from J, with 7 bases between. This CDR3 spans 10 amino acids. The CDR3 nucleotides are TGCAGTGCTAGTCGTGAGGAAGCTTTCTTT. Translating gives CSASREEAFF.

In DNA, the CDR3 is TGTGCCAGCTCACAGACAGCTTTTGCAACTAATGAAAAACTGTTTTTT. This codes for CASSQTAFATNEKLFF. The rearrangement uses TRBV18 and TRBJ1-4; tentative D call: TRBD1 (5 bases). Deletions cut 4 bases from V and 0 bases from J, with 12 bases between. Germline CDR1 and CDR2: KGHSH and LQKENI. The CDR3 length is 16 residues.

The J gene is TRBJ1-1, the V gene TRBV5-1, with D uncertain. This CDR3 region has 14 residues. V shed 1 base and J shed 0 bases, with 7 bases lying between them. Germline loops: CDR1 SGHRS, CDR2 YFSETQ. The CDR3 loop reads CASSLTVLNTEAFF. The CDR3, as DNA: TGCGCCAGCAGCTTGACAGTTTTGAACACTGAAGCTTTCTTT.

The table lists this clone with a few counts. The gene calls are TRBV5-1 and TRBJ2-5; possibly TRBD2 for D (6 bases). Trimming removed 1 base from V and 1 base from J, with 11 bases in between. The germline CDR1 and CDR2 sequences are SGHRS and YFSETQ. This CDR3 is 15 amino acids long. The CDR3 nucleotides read TGCGCCAGCAGCTTGATGGGAGGATTCCAAGAGACCCAGTACTTC. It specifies CASSLMGGFQETQYF.

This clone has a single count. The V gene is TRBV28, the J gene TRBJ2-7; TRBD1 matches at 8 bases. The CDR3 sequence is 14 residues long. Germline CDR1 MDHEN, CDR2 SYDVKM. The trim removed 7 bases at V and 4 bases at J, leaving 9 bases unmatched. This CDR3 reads CASTPTGAKYEQYF. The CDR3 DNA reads TGTGCCAGCACCCCGACAGGGGCGAAGTACGAGCAGTACTTC. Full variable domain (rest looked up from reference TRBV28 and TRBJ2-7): DVKVTQSSRYLVKRTGEKVFLECVQDMDHENMFWYRQDPGLGLRLIYFSYDVKMKEKGDIPEGYSVSREKKERFSLILESASTNQTSMYLCASTPTGAKYEQYFGPGTRLTVT.

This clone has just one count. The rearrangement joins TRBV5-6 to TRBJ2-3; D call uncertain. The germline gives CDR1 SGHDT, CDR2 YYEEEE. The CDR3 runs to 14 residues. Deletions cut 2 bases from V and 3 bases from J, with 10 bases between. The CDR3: CASSFPRLTDTQYF. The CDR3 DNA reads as TGTGCCAGCAGCTTCCCTAGACTTACAGATACGCAGTATTTT.

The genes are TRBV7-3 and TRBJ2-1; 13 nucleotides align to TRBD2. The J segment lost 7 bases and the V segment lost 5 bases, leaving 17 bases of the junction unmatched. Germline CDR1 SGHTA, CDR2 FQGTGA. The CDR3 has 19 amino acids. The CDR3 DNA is TGTGCCAGCAGCCCTAGGGGAGGACTAGCGGGAGTCAGGGCGAATGAGCAGTTCTTC. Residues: CASSPRGGLAGVRANEQFF.

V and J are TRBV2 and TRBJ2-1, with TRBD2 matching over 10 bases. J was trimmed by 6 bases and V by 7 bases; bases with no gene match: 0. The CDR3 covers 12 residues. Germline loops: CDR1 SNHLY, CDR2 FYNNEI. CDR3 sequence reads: CASKREGNEQFF. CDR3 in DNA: TGTGCCAGCAAGCGGGAGGGCAATGAGCAGTTCTTC.

CDR3 residues: CASSLGGDWRQHTEAFF. The CDR3 DNA sequence: TGCGCCAGCAGCTTGGGGGGCGATTGGAGACAACACACTGAAGCTTTCTTT. The chain is built from TRBV5-1 and TRBJ1-1; D perhaps matches TRBD1 (5 bases). Trimming shortened V by 0 bases and J by 3 bases, and 18 bases separated the two germline ends. This CDR3 region has 17 residues. CDR1 is SGHRS and CDR2 is YFSETQ in the germline V gene. Based on the CDR3 plus reference TRBV5-1 and TRBJ1-1, the full variable domain is KAGVTQTPRYLIKTRGQQVTLSCSPISGHRSVSWYQQTPGQGLQFLFEYFSETQRNKGNFPGRFSGRQFSNSRSEMNVSTLELGDSALYLCASSLGGDWRQHTEAFFGQGTRLTVV.

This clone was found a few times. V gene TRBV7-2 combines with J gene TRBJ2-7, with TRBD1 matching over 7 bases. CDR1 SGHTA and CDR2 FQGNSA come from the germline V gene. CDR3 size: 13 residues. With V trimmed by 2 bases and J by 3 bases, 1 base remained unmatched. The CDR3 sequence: CASSLRQGYEQYF. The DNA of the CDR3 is TGTGCCAGCAGCTTACGACAGGGCTACGAGCAGTACTTC.

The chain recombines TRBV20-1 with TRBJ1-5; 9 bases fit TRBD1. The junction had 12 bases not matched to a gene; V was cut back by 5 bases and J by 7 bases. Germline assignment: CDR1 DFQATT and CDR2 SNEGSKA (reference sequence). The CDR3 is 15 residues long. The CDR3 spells CSACGQGNALQPQHF. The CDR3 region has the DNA TGCAGTGCTTGTGGACAGGGGAACGCCCTACAGCCCCAGCATTTT.

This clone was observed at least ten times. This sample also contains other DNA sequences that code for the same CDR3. CDR3 in amino acids: CASSLGQPRNIQYF. CDR3 in DNA: TGCGCCAGCAGCTTGGGGCAGCCTAGAAACATTCAGTACTTC. The chain couples TRBV5-1 to TRBJ2-4, with D uncertain. CDR1 is SGHRS and CDR2 is YFSETQ in the germline V gene. This CDR3 comprises 14 residues. With 0 bases removed from V and 6 bases from J, the gap between germline ends came to 10 bases.

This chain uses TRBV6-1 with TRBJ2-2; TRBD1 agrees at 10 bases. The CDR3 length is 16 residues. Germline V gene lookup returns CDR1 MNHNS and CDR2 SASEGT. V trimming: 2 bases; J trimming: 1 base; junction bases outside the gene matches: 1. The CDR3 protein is CASSERDRGNTGELFF. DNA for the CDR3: TGTGCCAGCAGTGAAAGGGACAGGGGGAACACCGGGGAGCTGTTTTTT.

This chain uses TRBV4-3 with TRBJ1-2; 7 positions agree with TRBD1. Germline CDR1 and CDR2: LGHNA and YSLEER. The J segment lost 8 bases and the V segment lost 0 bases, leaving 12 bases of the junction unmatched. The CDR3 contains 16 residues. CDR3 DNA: TGCGCCAGCAGCCAAGATCTAAAGGAGGGGGCAAAGGGCTACACCTTC. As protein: CASSQDLKEGAKGYTF.

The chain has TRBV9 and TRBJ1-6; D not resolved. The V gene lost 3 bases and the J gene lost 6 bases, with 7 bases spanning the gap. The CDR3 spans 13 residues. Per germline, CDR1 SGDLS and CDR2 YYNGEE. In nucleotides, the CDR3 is TGTGCCAGCAGCGGGACTAGTAATTCACCCCTCCACTTT. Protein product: CASSGTSNSPLHF.

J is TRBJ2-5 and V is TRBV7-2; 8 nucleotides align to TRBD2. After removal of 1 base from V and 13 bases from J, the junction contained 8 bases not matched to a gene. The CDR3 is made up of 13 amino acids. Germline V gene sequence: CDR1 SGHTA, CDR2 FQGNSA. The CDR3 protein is CASSLDGPTSVYF. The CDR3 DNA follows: TGTGCCAGCAGCTTAGACGGACCGACTAGCGTGTACTTC.

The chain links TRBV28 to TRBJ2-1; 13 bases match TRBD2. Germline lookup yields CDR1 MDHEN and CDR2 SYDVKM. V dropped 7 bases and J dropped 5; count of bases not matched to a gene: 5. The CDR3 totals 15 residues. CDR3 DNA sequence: TGTGCCAGCACTGGACTAGCGGGGGACGACAATGAGCAGTTCTTC. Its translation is CASTGLAGDDNEQFF.

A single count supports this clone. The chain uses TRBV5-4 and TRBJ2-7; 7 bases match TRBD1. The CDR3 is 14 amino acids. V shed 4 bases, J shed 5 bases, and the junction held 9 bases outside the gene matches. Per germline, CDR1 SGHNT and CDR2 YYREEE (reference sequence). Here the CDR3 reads CASSLTDRTDEQYF. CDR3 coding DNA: TGTGCCAGCAGCCTAACGGACAGGACTGACGAGCAGTACTTC.